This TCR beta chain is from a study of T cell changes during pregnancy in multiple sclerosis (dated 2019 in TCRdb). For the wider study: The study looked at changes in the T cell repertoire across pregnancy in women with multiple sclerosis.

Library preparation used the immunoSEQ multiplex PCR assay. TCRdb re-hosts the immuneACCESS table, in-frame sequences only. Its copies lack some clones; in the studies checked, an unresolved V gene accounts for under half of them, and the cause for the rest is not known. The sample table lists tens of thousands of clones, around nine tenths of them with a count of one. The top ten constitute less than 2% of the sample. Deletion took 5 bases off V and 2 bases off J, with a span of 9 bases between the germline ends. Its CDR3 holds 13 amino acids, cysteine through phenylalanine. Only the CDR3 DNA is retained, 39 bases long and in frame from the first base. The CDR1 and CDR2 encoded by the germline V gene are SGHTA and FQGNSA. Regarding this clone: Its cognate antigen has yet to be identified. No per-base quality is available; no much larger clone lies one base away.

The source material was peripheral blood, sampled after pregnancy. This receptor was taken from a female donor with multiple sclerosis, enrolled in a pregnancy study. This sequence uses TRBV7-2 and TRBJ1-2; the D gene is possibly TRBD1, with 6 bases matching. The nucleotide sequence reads TGTGCCAGCAGCCCCGACAGGAACTATGGCTACACCTTC. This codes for CASSPDRNYGYTF.